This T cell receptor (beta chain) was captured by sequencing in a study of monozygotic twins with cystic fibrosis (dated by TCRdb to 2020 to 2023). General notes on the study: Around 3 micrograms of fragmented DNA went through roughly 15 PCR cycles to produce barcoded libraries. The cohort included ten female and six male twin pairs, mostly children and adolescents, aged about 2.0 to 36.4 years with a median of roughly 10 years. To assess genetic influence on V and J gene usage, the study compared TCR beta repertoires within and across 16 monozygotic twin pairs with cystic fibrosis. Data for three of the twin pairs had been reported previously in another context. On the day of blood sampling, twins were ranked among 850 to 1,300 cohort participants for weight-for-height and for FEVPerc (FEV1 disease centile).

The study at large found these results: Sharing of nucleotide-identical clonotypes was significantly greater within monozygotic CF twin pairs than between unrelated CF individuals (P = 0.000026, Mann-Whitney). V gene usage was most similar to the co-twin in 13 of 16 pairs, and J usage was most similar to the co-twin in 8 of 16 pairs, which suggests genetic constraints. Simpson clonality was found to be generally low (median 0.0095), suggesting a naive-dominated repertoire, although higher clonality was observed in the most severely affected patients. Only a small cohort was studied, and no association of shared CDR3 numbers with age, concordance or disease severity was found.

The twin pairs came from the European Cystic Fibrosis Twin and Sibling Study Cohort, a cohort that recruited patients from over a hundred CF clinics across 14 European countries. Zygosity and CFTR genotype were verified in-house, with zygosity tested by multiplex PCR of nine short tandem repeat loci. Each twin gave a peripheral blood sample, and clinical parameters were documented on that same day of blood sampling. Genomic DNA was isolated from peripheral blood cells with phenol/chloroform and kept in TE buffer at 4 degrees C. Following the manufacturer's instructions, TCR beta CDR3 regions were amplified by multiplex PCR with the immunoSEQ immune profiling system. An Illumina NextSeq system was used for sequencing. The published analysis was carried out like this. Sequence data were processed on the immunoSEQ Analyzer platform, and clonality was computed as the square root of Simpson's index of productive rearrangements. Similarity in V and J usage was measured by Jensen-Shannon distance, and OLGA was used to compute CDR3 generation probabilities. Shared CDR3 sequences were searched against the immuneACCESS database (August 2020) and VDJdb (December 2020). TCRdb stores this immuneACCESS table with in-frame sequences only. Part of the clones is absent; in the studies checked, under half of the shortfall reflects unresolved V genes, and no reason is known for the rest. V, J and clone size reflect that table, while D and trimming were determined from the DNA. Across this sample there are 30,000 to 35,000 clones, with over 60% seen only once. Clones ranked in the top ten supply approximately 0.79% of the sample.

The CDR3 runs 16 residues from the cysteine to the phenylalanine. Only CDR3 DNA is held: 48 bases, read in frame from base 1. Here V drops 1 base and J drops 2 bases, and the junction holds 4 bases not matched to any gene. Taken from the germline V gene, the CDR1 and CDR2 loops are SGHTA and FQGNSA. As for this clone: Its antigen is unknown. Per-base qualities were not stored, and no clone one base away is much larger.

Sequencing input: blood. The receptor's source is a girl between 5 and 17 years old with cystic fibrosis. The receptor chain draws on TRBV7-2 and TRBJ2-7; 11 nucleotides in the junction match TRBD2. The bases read TGTGCCAGCAGCTTAGTGGCGACTAGCGGGACCTACGAGCAGTACTTC. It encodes CASSLVATSGTYEQYF. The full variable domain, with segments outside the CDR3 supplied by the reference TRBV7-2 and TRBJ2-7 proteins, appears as GAGVSQSPSNKVTEKGKDVELRCDPISGHTALYWYRQSLGQGLEFLIYFQGNSAPDKSGLPSDRFSAERTGGSVSTLTIQRTQQEDSAVYLCASSLVATSGTYEQYFGPGTRLTVT.